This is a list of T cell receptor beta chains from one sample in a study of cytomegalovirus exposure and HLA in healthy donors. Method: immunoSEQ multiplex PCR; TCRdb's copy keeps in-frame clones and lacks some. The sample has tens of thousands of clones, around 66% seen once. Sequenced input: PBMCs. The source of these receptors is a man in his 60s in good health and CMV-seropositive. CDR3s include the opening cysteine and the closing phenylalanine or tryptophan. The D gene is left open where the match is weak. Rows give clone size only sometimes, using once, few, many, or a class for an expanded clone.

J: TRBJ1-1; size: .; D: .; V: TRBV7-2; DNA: TGTGCCAGCAGCTTAAGTGGCAGGATGAACACTGAAGCTTTCTTT; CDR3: CASSLSGRMNTEAFF
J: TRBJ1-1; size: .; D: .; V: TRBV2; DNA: TGTGCCAGCAGGCCCCTAGCAGGCAGAAACACTGAAGCTTTCTTT; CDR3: CASRPLAGRNTEAFF
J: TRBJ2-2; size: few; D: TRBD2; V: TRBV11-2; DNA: TGTGCCAGCAGCGCCGATAACGCGGGGGGGCGCGGCGGGGAGCTGTTTTTT; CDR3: CASSADNAGGRGGELFF
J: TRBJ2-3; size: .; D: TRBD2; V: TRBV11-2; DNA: TGTGCCAGCGCCTACCGGGGACTAGCGACAGATACGCAGTATTTT; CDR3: CASAYRGLATDTQYF
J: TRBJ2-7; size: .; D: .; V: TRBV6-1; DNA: TGTGCCAGCAGTGAAGTAGCAGCCTACGAGCAGTACTTC; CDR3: CASSEVAAYEQYF
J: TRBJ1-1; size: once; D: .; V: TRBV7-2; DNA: TGTGCCAGCAGCACGGACTCAGATTTTTACACTGAAGCTTTCTTT; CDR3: CASSTDSDFYTEAFF
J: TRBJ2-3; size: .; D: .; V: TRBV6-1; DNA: TGTGCCAGCAGTGAAAGAAATAAGAGAGATACGCAGTATTTT; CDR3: CASSERNKRDTQYF
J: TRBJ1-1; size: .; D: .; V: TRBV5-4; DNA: TGTGCCAGCAGCTGGGCGGGAGGTGAAGCTTTCTTT; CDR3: CASSWAGGEAFF
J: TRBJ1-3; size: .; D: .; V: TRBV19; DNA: TGTGCCAGTAGTATGGGACTGTTGTCTGGAAACACCATATATTTT; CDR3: CASSMGLLSGNTIYF
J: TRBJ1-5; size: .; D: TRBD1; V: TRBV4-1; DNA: TGCGCCAGCAGCCGTTCCGGGACAGCGAGTTATCAGCCCCAGCATTTT; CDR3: CASSRSGTASYQPQHF
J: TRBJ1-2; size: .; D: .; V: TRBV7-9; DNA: TGTGCCAGCTCGGGGGGTTTAGCCGGCTACACCTTC; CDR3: CASSGGLAGYTF
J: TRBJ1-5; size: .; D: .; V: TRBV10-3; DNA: TGTGCCACCTCGTCGGGGGGAAAACAGCCCCAGCATTTT; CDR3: CATSSGGKQPQHF
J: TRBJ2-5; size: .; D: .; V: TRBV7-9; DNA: TGTTCCAGCAGCTTAGAAGGCGGCGGGGCCCAAGAGACCCAGTACTTC; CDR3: CSSSLEGGGAQETQYF
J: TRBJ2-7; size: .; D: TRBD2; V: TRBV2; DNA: TGTGCCAGCGGCGGGAGCGCTTTCTACGAGCAGTACTTC; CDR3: CASGGSAFYEQYF
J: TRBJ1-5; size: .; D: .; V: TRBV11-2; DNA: TGTGCCAGCAGCTTATCGGCCCCGGAGCAGCCCCAGCATTTT; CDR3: CASSLSAPEQPQHF
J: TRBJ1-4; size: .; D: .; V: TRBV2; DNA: TGTGCCAGCAGGAGCTATAATGAAAAACTGTTTTTT; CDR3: CASRSYNEKLFF
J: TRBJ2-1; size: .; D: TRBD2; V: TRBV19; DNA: TGTGCCAGTAGTATGGAACCTAGGACTAGCGGTCGTCCGGAGCAGTTCTTC; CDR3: CASSMEPRTSGRPEQFF
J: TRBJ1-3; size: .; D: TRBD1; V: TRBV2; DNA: TGTGCCAGCAGTGAAGACAGGGGTCATGGAAACACCATATATTTT; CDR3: CASSEDRGHGNTIYF
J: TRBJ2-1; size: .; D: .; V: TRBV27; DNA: TGTGCCAGTTCGGAGGCGGGTCGGCCCAATGAGCAGTTCTTC; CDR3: CASSEAGRPNEQFF
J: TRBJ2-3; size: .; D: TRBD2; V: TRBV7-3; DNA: TGTGCCAGCAGCCCACTAGCGGCTAGCACAGATACGCAGTATTTT; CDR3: CASSPLAASTDTQYF
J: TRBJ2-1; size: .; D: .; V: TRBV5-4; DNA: TGTGCCAGCAGGAGGGCGGCATACAATGAGCAGTTCTTC; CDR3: CASRRAAYNEQFF
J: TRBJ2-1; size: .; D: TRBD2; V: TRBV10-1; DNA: TGCGCCAGCAGCTCCCTGACGAGCGGGGACTACAATGAGCAGTTCTTC; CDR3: CASSSLTSGDYNEQFF
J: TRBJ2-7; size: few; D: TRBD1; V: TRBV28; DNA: TGTGCCAGCAGTTCGGGGGACAGGGGAAGATACGAGCAGTACTTC; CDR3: CASSSGDRGRYEQYF
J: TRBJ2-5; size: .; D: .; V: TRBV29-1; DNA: TGCAGCGTTGAAAGGGGAAGCGAGAGCGAGGAGACCCAGTACTTC; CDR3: CSVERGSESEETQYF
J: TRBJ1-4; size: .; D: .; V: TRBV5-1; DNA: TGCGCCAGCAGCTTGGCCGGGTCAACTAATGAAAAACTGTTTTTT; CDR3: CASSLAGSTNEKLFF
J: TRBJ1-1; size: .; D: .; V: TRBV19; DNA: TGTGCCAGTAGTATTTATGGGCAGGAAGCTTTCTTT; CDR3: CASSIYGQEAFF
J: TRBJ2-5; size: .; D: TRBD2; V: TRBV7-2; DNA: TGTGCCAGCAGCTTACAACTAGCGGGGGGAGAGACCCAGTACTTC; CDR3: CASSLQLAGGETQYF
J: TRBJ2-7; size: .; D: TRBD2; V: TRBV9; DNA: TGTGCCAGCAGCATTAGCGGGGATAACTACGAGCAGTACTTC; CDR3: CASSISGDNYEQYF
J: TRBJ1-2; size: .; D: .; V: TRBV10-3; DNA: TGTGCCATCAGTGGTGATTTACTGAGGACATCTAACTATGGCTACACCTTC; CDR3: CAISGDLLRTSNYGYTF
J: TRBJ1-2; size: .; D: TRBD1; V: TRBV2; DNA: TGTGCCAGCAGCCCGGGACAGGGGGCCTATGGCTACACCTTC; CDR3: CASSPGQGAYGYTF